The 22 T cell receptor beta chains reported below all come from one sample, sequenced in a study of OX40 agonist ivuxolimab in advanced cancers. Generated by immunoSEQ multiplex PCR, the TCRdb table keeps only in-frame clones and is missing some. The repertoire holds tens of thousands of clones, nearly 95% seen once, with around a quarter in the top ten. The starting material was CD4+ or CD8+ T cells sorted from blood, obtained in a trial of the OX40 agonist ivuxolimab. These TCRs come from an adult with an advanced solid tumor such as melanoma, head and neck, liver or kidney cancer.

The chain is built from TRBV4-1 and TRBJ2-1; 7 bases agree with TRBD1. This CDR3 contains 15 residues. The ends lost 2 bases at V and 0 bases at J; junction bases unmatched: 1. Germline V CDR1 and CDR2: MGHRA, YSYEKL. CDR3 sequence reads: CASSQQGVSYNEQFF. The CDR3 DNA reads as TGCGCCAGCAGCCAACAGGGGGTCTCCTACAATGAGCAGTTCTTC.

The rearrangement links TRBV9 to TRBJ2-7, with D perhaps matching TRBD1 or TRBD2 (7 bases each). The V gene lost 4 bases and the J gene lost 3 bases, with 20 bases spanning the gap. The CDR3 is 16 amino acids. Germline-derived CDR1 and CDR2 are SGDLS and YYNGEE. For the CDR3, the DNA is TGTGCCAGCAGCCCAGGGGGGGTGTCTCCTCACTACGAGCAGTACTTC. Encoded protein: CASSPGGVSPHYEQYF.

The chain uses TRBV7-3 and TRBJ1-1; D is possibly TRBD1 (5 bases). CDR1 is SGHTA, CDR2 FQGTGA, per germline. The V end was cut by 5 bases, the J end by 3 bases, with 16 bases between. This CDR3 spans 15 amino acids. For the CDR3, the DNA is TGTGCCAGCAGCCCAGTGGGGGGAGGGTACACTGAAGCTTTCTTT. Its protein is CASSPVGGGYTEAFF. Combining the CDR3 with reference TRBV7-3 and TRBJ1-1 gives the whole variable domain GAGVSQTPSNKVTEKGKYVELRCDPISGHTALYWYRQSLGQGPEFLIYFQGTGAADDSGLPNDRFFAVRPEGSVSTLKIQRTERGDSAVYLCASSPVGGGYTEAFFGQGTRLTVV.

The chain carries TRBV27 and TRBJ2-2, with a tentative D call TRBD2 (5 bases). CDR1 and CDR2 (germline): MNHEY, SMNVEV (reference sequence). Trimming shortened V by 5 bases and J by 3 bases, and 22 bases separated the two germline ends. The CDR3 has 18 residues. The CDR3 region has the DNA TGTGCCAGCAGTCCCCGGGGTAGGCAGTCTGGGTACACCGGGGAGCTGTTTTTT. Translation: CASSPRGRQSGYTGELFF.

This chain links TRBV4-3 with TRBJ2-5; the match to TRBD1 covers 7 bases. The J segment lost 5 bases and the V segment lost 0 bases, leaving 9 bases of the junction unmatched. CDR1 is LGHNA, CDR2 YSLEER, per germline. The CDR3 consists of 16 residues. The CDR3 DNA sequence: TGCGCCAGCAGCCAAGATCGTAGGGGGCAGGGGGAGACCCAGTACTTC. Protein sequence: CASSQDRRGQGETQYF.

The CDR3 region has the DNA TGTGCCATCAGTGAGACTAGCGGGAGGGCCTACAATGAGCAGTTCTTC. Translating it yields CAISETSGRAYNEQFF. This rearrangement joins TRBV10-3 to TRBJ2-1, with 13 bases aligning to TRBD2. Looked up from germline, CDR1 is ENHRY and CDR2 is SYGVKD. The CDR3 totals 16 residues. V shed 2 bases, J shed 2 bases, and the junction held 0 bases outside the gene matches.

The rearrangement links TRBV4-1 to TRBJ2-5, with 10 positions matching TRBD2. This CDR3 is built from 15 residues. The trim removed 2 bases at V and 3 bases at J, leaving 3 bases unmatched. Germline V gives CDR1 MGHRA, CDR2 YSYEKL. Written as DNA, the CDR3 is TGCGCCAGCAGCCAACTAACTAGCGGGAAAGAGACCCAGTACTTC. It is translated as CASSQLTSGKETQYF.

The DNA for the CDR3 is TGCGCCTCCCAAGGGTACAATGAGCAGTTCTTC. Translation: CASQGYNEQFF. V and J are TRBV10-1 and TRBJ2-1; D is unresolved. The V end was cut by 11 bases, the J end by 4 bases, with 9 bases between. This CDR3 is built from 11 residues. Germline V gives CDR1 WNHNN, CDR2 SYGVQD (reference sequence).

This clone came up once. This CDR3 is also generated by other DNA sequences in the sample. The genes are TRBV7-9 and TRBJ2-2; TRBD1 is a possible D gene (5 bases). The germline V gene encodes CDR1 SEHNR and CDR2 FQNEAQ (reference sequence). The CDR3 loop spans 12 amino acids. V was trimmed by 6 bases and J by 6 bases, leaving 8 bases between them. In DNA, the CDR3 is TGTGCCAGCAGTCCAGGGCCCGGGGAGCTGTTTTTT. This translates into CASSPGPGELFF.

V and J are TRBV4-1 and TRBJ2-2, with a possible D match to TRBD1 (6 bases). CDR1 and CDR2 (germline): MGHRA, YSYEKL. This CDR3 has 15 amino acids. V lost 4 bases to trimming and J lost 3 bases, with 12 bases between them. In DNA form, the CDR3 reads TGCGCCAGCAGCCCTCGGTACAGGGACACCGGGGAGCTGTTTTTT. Protein: CASSPRYRDTGELFF.

This clone was observed once. The chain carries TRBV13 and TRBJ2-3, with 16 bases matching TRBD2. Germline CDR1 and CDR2: PRHDT and FYEKMQ (reference sequence). The ends lost 4 bases at V and 2 bases at J; junction bases unmatched: 3. This CDR3 region has 17 residues. The DNA for the CDR3 is TGTGCCAGCAGCTCGGGACTAGCGGGAGGGACCACAGATACGCAGTATTTT. Protein: CASSSGLAGGTTDTQYF. Complete variable domain (other parts from reference TRBV13 and TRBJ2-3): AAGVIQSPRHLIKEKRETATLKCYPIPRHDTVYWYQQGPGQDPQFLISFYEKMQSDKGSIPDRFSAQQFSDYHSELNMSSLELGDSALYFCASSSGLAGGTTDTQYFGPGTRLTVL.

The CDR3 loop reads CASSHLFGLAGDKRNEQFF. CDR3 nucleotide sequence: TGCGCCAGCAGCCACCTGTTCGGACTAGCGGGAGATAAACGGAATGAGCAGTTCTTC. The chain employs TRBV4-1 and TRBJ2-1; 13 positions match TRBD2. The V segment lost 3 bases and the J segment 7 bases; nucleotides outside the gene matches: 15. The CDR3 runs to 19 residues. Germline V CDR1 and CDR2: MGHRA, YSYEKL.

The rearrangement uses TRBV7-9 and TRBJ1-2; D perhaps matches TRBD1 (5 bases). The CDR3 length is 15 residues. Trimming pared 0 bases from V and 2 bases from J, leaving 10 bases between. Germline V gene sequence: CDR1 SEHNR, CDR2 FQNEAQ (reference sequence). CDR3 DNA sequence: TGTGCCAGCAGCTTAGCCGCAGGGTTCAACTATGGCTACACCTTC. It yields the protein CASSLAAGFNYGYTF.

The sample holds one count of this clone. The V and J genes are TRBV6-5 and TRBJ2-5, with D possibly TRBD2 on 5 matching bases. Deletions cut 4 bases from V and 5 bases from J, with 11 bases between. The CDR3 is 13 amino acids. Germline lookup yields CDR1 MNHEY and CDR2 SVGAGI. The CDR3 is CASSLRRGETQYF. In DNA, the CDR3 is TGTGCCAGCAGTTTAAGGAGAGGGGAGACCCAGTACTTC.

The chain combines TRBV9 with TRBJ2-3; D is perhaps TRBD2 (6 bases). The germline V and J ends were trimmed by 2 bases and 3 bases, with 13 bases remaining between them. CDR1 and CDR2 (germline): SGDLS, YYNGEE. CDR3 length: 15 amino acids. CDR3 bases: TGTGCCAGCAGCGTTGACGGGAGTGCGACAGATACGCAGTATTTT. It yields the protein CASSVDGSATDTQYF.

Only one count was recorded for this clone. This chain uses TRBV30 with TRBJ2-7; D perhaps matches TRBD1 (5 bases). Germline-derived CDR1 and CDR2 are GTSNPN and SVGIG (reference sequence). The CDR3 spans 13 residues. Trimming removed 2 bases from V and 4 bases from J, with 12 bases in between. The CDR3 region is CAWSWGQGYEQYF. CDR3 coding DNA: TGTGCCTGGAGTTGGGGCCAAGGATACGAGCAGTACTTC. Using reference TRBV30 and TRBJ2-7 for the parts outside the CDR3, the full variable domain is SQTIHQWPATLVQPVGSPLSLECTVEGTSNPNLYWYRQAAGRGLQLLFYSVGIGQISSEVPQNLSASRPQDRQFILSSKKLLLSDSGFYLCAWSWGQGYEQYFGPGTRLTVT.

By share of the sample, this clone is medium-sized (0.01 to 0.1%). The CDR3 DNA sequence: TGTGCCAGTAGCCCCACAGGGGGAGTCTACGAGCAGTACTTC. Amino acid sequence: CASSPTGGVYEQYF. The chain couples TRBV19 to TRBJ2-7, with TRBD1 matching over 8 bases. This CDR3 comprises 14 residues. V lost 6 bases to trimming and J lost 3 bases; unmatched junction nucleotides: 7. Germline-derived CDR1 and CDR2 are LNHDA and SQIVND (reference sequence).

This clone was seen a single time. This chain joins TRBV7-6 and TRBJ2-3; 9 positions match TRBD2. The CDR3 has 15 amino acids. Trimming took 4 bases from V and 2 from J; bases not matched to a gene: 4. Germline CDR1 is SGHVS and CDR2 is FNYEAQ. As DNA, the CDR3 is TGTGCCAGCAGCTCGACTAGCGGACACACAGATACGCAGTATTTT. It codes for CASSSTSGHTDTQYF.

In this sample, this clone is medium-sized (0.01 to 0.1%). The CDR3 spells CASSRDTSYEQYF. CDR3 nucleotide sequence: TGTGCCAGCAGCAGGGACACATCCTACGAGCAGTACTTC. This sequence joins TRBV9 and TRBJ2-7; tentative D call: TRBD1 (6 bases). In germline, CDR1 is SGDLS, CDR2 YYNGEE. This CDR3 comprises 13 residues. V was trimmed by 4 bases and J by 1 base, leaving 9 bases between them.

The chain is built from TRBV7-9 and TRBJ2-7; the match to TRBD2 covers 7 bases. The CDR3 is 14 residues long. J lost 4 bases, V lost 1 base, and 4 bases had no gene match. Per germline, CDR1 SEHNR and CDR2 FQNEAQ (reference sequence). The CDR3 loop reads CASSLGGEGYEQYF. In DNA, the CDR3 is TGTGCCAGCAGCTTAGGGGGGGAGGGTTACGAGCAGTACTTC.

The sample holds one count of this clone. Here the CDR3 reads CASRTRGTSFVNTEAFF. CDR3 nucleotides: TGTGCCAGCAGGACTCGGGGGACAAGCTTCGTGAACACTGAAGCTTTCTTT. V is TRBV27 and J is TRBJ1-1, with D possibly matching TRBD1 (6 bases). This CDR3 spans 17 amino acids. The germline gives CDR1 MNHEY, CDR2 SMNVEV (reference sequence). Trimming pared 6 bases from V and 0 bases from J, leaving 20 bases between.

The V call is TRBV27, the J call TRBJ2-5, with a possible D match to TRBD1 (6 bases). Germline assignment: CDR1 MNHEY and CDR2 SMNVEV (reference sequence). Trimming took off 7 bases at V and 5 bases at J, with 20 bases between the two ends. The CDR3 extends over 15 amino acids. The CDR3 DNA reads as TGTGCCAGCACTCCCATAGTGGGGGCAGTGGAGACCCAGTACTTC. Translating gives CASTPIVGAVETQYF.